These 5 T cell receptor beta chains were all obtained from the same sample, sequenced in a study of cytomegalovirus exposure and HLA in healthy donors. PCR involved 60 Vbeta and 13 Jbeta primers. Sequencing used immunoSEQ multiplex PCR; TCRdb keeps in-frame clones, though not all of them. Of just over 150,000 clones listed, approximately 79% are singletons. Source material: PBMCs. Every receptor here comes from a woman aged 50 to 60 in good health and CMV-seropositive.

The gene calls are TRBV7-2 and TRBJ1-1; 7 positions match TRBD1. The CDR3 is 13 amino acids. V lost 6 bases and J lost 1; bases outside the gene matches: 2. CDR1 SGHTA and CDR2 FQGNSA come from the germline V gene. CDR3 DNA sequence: TGTGCCAGCAGTTACAGGGGGAACACTGAAGCTTTCTTT. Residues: CASSYRGNTEAFF. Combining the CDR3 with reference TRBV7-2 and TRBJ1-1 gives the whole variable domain GAGVSQSPSNKVTEKGKDVELRCDPISGHTALYWYRQSLGQGLEFLIYFQGNSAPDKSGLPSDRFSAERTGGSVSTLTIQRTQQEDSAVYLCASSYRGNTEAFFGQGTRLTVV.

This chain's CDR3 is CASGLTRPPGEKLFF. The CDR3 nucleotides read TGTGCCAGCGGTTTAACCCGACCCCCCGGGGAAAAACTGTTTTTT. This chain joins TRBV6-5 and TRBJ1-4; D gene ambiguous. CDR3 size: 15 residues. Per germline, CDR1 MNHEY and CDR2 SVGAGI. Trimming removed 8 bases at V and 8 bases at J, with 21 bases between.

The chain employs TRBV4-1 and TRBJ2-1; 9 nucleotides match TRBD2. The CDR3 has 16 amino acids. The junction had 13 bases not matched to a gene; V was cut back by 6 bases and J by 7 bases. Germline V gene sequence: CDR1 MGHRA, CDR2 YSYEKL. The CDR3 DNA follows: TGCGCCAGCAGTAAAAGATTGCGGGAGGGGGCGAATGAGCAGTTCTTC. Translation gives CASSKRLREGANEQFF.

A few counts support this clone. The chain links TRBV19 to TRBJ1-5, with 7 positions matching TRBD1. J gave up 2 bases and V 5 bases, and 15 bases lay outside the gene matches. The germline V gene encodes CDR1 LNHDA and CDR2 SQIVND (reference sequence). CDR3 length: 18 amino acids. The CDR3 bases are TGTGCCAGTAGTTCCTCCGCCGGGACAGTAGGACGCAATCAGCCCCAGCATTTT. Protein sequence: CASSSSAGTVGRNQPQHF. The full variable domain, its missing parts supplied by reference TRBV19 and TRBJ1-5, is DGGITQSPKYLFRKEGQNVTLSCEQNLNHDAMYWYRQDPGQGLRLIYYSQIVNDFQKGDIAEGYSVSREKKESFPLTVTSAQKNPTAFYLCASSSSAGTVGRNQPQHFGDGTRLSIL.

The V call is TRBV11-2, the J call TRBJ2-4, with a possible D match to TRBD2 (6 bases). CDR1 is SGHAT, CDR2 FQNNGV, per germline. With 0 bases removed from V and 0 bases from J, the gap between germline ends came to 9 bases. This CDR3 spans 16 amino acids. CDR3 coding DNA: TGTGCCAGCAGCTTAGATGGAGGGTTAGCCAAAAACATTCAGTACTTC. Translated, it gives CASSLDGGLAKNIQYF.